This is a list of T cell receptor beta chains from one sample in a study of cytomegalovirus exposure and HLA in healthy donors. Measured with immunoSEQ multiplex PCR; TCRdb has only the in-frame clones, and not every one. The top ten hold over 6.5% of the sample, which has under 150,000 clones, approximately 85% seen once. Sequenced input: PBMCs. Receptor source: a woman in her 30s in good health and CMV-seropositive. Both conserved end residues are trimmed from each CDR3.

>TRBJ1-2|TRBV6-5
ASSYRDRGDGYT
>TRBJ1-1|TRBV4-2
ASSQGEVGEAF
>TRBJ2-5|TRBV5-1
ASSLGSQETQY
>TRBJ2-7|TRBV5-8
ASSLVVGYEQY
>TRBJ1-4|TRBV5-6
ASSSGTSEKLF
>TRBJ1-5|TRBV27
ASSPLGTVAAFNQPQH
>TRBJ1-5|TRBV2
ASSIQGANQPQH
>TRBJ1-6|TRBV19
ASSSTGGSPLH
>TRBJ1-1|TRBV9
ASSASPDRPGGAF
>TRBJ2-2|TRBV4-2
ASTPSGGVTGELF
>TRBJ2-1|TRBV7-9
ASSLEAHGAYNEQF
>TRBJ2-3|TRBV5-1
ASSKLVLLGTDTQY
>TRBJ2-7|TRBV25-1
ASSELTAPTYEQY
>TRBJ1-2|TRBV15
ATSRDPGTNYGYT
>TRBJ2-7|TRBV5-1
ASSSRTAYEQY
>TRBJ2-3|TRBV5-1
ASSLPNTDTQY
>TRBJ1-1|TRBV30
AWSVREWAF
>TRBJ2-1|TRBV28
ASSSPGLAEDNEQF
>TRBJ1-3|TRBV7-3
ASSPHRELNTIY
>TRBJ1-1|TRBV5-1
ASREGAGNTEAF
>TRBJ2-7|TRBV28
ASSLAGTDSYEQY
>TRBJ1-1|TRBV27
ASSRDSYTEAF
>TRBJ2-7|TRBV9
ASSPRGSVGNEQY
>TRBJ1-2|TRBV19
ASSIGQENYGYT
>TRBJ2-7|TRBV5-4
ASSLEPGWGYEQY
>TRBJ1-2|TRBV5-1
ASSQGGARGYT
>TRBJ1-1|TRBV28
ASSTTGPEAF
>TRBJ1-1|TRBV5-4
ASSFNGNTEAF
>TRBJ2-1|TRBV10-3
AIKGGQGNNEQF
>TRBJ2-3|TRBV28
ASSNPGGTDTQY
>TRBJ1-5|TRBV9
ASSVGGLNQPQH
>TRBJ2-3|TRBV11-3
ASTLRCQDRDDPPDTQY
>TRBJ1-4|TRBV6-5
ASSEGQGFEKLF
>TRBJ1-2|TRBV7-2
ASSPEGSYGYT
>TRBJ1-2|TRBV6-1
ASSVTGSYGYT
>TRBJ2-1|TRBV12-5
ASSDSQF
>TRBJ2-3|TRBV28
ASSRREGVSTDTQY